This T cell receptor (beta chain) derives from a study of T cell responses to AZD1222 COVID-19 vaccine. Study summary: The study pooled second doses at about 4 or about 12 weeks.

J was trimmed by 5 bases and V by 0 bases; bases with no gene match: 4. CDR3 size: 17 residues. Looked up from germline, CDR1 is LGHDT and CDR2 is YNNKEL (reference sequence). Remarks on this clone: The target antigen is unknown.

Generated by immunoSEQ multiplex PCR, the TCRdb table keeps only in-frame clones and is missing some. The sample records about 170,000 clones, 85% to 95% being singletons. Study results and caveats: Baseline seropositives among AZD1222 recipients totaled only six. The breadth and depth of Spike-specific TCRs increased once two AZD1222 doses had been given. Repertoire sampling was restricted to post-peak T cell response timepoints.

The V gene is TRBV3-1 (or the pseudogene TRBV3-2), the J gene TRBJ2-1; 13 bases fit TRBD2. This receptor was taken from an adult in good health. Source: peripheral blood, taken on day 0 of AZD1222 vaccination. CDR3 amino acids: CASSQDSLAGGNNEQFF. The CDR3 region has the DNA TGTGCCAGCAGCCAAGATTCACTAGCGGGGGGGAACAATGAGCAGTTCTTC.